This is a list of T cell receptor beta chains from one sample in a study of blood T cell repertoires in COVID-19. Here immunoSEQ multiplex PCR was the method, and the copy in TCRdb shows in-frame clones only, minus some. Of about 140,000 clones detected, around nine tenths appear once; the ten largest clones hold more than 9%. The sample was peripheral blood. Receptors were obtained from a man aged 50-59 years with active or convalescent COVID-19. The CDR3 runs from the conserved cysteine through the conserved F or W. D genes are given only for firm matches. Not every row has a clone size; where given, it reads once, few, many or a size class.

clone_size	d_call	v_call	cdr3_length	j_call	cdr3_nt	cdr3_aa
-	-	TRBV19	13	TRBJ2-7	TGTGCCAGTAGTCACCCCTCGGGGGACGAGCAGTACTTC	CASSHPSGDEQYF
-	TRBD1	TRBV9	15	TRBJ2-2	TGTGCCAGCACCTCCGGGACAGGGAACACCGGGGAGCTGTTTTTT	CASTSGTGNTGELFF
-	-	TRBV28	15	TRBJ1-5	TGTGCCAGCAGTGGGGGAATAGCGGCCGATCAGCCCCAGCATTTT	CASSGGIAADQPQHF
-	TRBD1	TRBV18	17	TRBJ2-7	TGTGCCAGCTCACACGGTACCGGGACAGGGAATACTTACGAGCAGTACTTC	CASSHGTGTGNTYEQYF
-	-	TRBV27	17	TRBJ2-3	TGTGCCAGCAGTTCACTGGACTATATGGGGGAGGCAGATACGCAGTATTTT	CASSSLDYMGEADTQYF
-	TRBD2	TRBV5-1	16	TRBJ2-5	TGCGCCAGCAGCTTGCTACTAGCGGGAGGATTTGCGACCCAGTACTTC	CASSLLLAGGFATQYF
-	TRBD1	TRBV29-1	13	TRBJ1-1	TGCAGCGTCTCAGGGGACAGGGGTCAATCGGCTTTCTTT	CSVSGDRGQSAFF
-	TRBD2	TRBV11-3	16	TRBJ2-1	TGTGCCAGCAGCTCCAGGAGGGCGGGAGTGGGGAATGAGCAGTTCTTC	CASSSRRAGVGNEQFF
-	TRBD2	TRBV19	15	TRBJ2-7	TGTGCCAGTAGCTCGGGACTAGCGACTACCTACGAGCAGTACTTC	CASSSGLATTYEQYF
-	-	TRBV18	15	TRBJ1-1	TGTGCCAGCTCACCAGAGTACGGAGTGAACACTGAAGCTTTCTTT	CASSPEYGVNTEAFF
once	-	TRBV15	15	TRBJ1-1	TGTGCCACCAGCAGAGATGGGAGTCTGAACACTGAAGCTTTCTTT	CATSRDGSLNTEAFF
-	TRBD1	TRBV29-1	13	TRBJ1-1	TGCAGCGGTACCGGGACAGTGAACACTGAAGCTTTCTTT	CSGTGTVNTEAFF
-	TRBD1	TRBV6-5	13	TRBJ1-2	TGTGCCAGCAGTCCGGGACAGAGGATTGGCTACACCTTC	CASSPGQRIGYTF
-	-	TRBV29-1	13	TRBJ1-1	TGCAGCGTTGAAGGCCAGATGAACACTGAAGCTTTCTTT	CSVEGQMNTEAFF
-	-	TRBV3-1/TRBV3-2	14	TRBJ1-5	TGTGCCAGCATCTCTCCCGGGGGACCGCAGCCCCAGCATTTT	CASISPGGPQPQHF
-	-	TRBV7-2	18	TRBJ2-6	TGTGCCAGCAGCTTACAGAACACCCTAAGAGGTGGGGCCAACGTCCTGACTTTC	CASSLQNTLRGGANVLTF
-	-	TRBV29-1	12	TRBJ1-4	TGCAGCGGGGCTACAACTAATGAAAAACTGTTTTTT	CSGATTNEKLFF
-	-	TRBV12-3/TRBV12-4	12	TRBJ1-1	TGTGCCAGCGCTAGTCGGAACACTGAAGCTTTCTTT	CASASRNTEAFF